The 28 T cell receptor beta chains below were found in one sample sequenced in a study of identical twins. TCRdb called the 5' RACE reads again in MiXCR, with one record for every CDR3 protein. The sample holds fewer than 650,000 distinct CDR3 sequences, approximately 10% seen once. The same sample was also used in a study of yellow fever vaccine responses in identical twins.

The source material was PBMCs. These receptors were obtained from a woman under 30 in good health.

This chain joins TRBV7-6 and TRBJ1-2; TRBD1 matches 9 bases. With V trimmed by 4 bases and J by 8 bases, 8 bases remained unmatched. This CDR3 contains 14 residues. Germline CDR1 reads SGHVS; CDR2 reads FNYEAQ. CDR3: CASSSGQGIGGYTF. DNA of the CDR3: TGTGCCAGCAGCTCAGGACAGGGGATCGGAGGCTACACCTTC.

There are a few counts of this clonotype. The chain recombines TRBV11-3 with TRBJ2-1; 9 bases align to TRBD2. In germline, CDR1 is SGHNT, CDR2 YENEEA. CDR3 length: 16 amino acids. V was clipped by 5 bases and J by 4 bases; unmatched bases: 9. The DNA of the CDR3 is TGTGCCAGCAGCCCCCCGGGACTAGCAGGGTACAATGAGCAGTTCTTC. This encodes CASSPPGLAGYNEQFF.

The chain carries TRBV30 and TRBJ2-7; 9 positions agree with TRBD1. The end of the DNA fits TRBJ2-1 better, so the J call may be wrong. The CDR3 contains 14 residues. Per germline, CDR1 GTSNPN and CDR2 SVGIG (reference sequence). CDR3 protein: CAWSGTGVLGEQFF. CDR3 DNA: TGTGCCTGGAGTGGGACAGGGGTCCTAGGCGAGCAGTTCTTC.

This clonotype appeared many times. The chain recombines TRBV3-1 with TRBJ2-2; TRBD2 aligns across 9 bases. Trimming took 2 bases from V and 10 from J; bases not matched to a gene: 5. Germline CDR1 LGHDT, CDR2 YNNKEL (reference sequence). The CDR3 has 14 residues. The CDR3 DNA is TGTGCCAGCAGCCAAAGTAGCGGGGGCACGGAGCTGTTTTTT. This sequence encodes CASSQSSGGTELFF.

At least ten counts were recorded for this clonotype. The rearrangement links TRBV7-2 to TRBJ2-7; no clear D. The CDR3 totals 15 residues. Trimming left V 5 bases short and J 0 bases short, with 14 bases between. CDR1 is SGHTA, CDR2 FQGNSA, per germline. In DNA, the CDR3 is TGTGCCAGCAGCCCCGAGCCCATGAGCTCCTACGAGCAGTACTTC. It specifies CASSPEPMSSYEQYF.

This clonotype was observed a handful of times. V is TRBV7-3 and J is TRBJ2-1; D possibly corresponds to TRBD1 (6 bases). Trimming removed 6 bases at V and 0 bases at J, with 12 bases between. Germline V CDR1 and CDR2: SGHTA, FQGTGA. This CDR3 has 15 residues. In DNA, the CDR3 is TGTGCCAGCAGAAGTACAGGGAACTCCTACAATGAGCAGTTCTTC. It encodes CASRSTGNSYNEQFF.

This clonotype was counted many times. The chain combines TRBV12-3 or TRBV12-4 with TRBJ2-1, with 7 bases identical to TRBD1. V dropped 6 bases and J dropped 3; count of bases not matched to a gene: 2. There are 13 residues in the CDR3. CDR3 coding DNA: TGTGCCAGCAGGGGACAGAACTACAATGAGCAGTTCTTC. Translated: CASRGQNYNEQFF.

This clonotype was seen repeatedly, ten times or more. The J gene is TRBJ2-3, the V gene TRBV12-3 or TRBV12-4; D call uncertain. V lost 5 bases, J lost 4 bases, and 7 bases lay in between. This CDR3 region has 12 residues. The CDR3 sequence: CASSLKADTQYF. CDR3 in DNA: TGTGCCAGCAGTCTTAAGGCAGATACGCAGTATTTT.

This rearrangement joins TRBV12-3 or TRBV12-4 to TRBJ1-2; the D is unclear. V gave up 0 bases and J gave up 0 bases, with 8 bases separating them. The CDR3 totals 15 residues. CDR3 in amino acids: CASSLADLANYGYTF. As DNA, the CDR3 is TGTGCCAGCAGTTTAGCGGACCTAGCTAACTATGGCTACACCTTC.

There are a few counts of this clonotype. The chain carries TRBV6-5 and TRBJ2-2, with TRBD2 matching over 9 bases. This CDR3 region has 15 residues. CDR1 is MNHEY, CDR2 SVGAGI, per germline. V lost 4 bases to trimming and J lost 5 bases; unmatched junction nucleotides: 5. The CDR3 DNA reads TGTGCCAGCAGTTCCCTTAGCGGGGGTACCGGGGAGCTGTTTTTT. Protein product: CASSSLSGGTGELFF.

V is TRBV28 and J is TRBJ1-1; no clear D. Looked up from germline, CDR1 is MDHEN and CDR2 is SYDVKM. The CDR3 sequence is 12 residues long. V lost 3 bases and J lost 11, with 13 bases in between. CDR3 DNA sequence: TGTGCCAGCAGTTTCGAACCCCTGGGGGCTTTCTTT. Translated, it gives CASSFEPLGAFF.

The sample holds many counts of this clonotype. The genes are TRBV5-1 and TRBJ2-3, with 10 nucleotides matching TRBD2. The CDR3 extends over 17 amino acids. V gave up 4 bases and J gave up 7 bases; unmatched junction bases: 15. CDR1 is SGHRS and CDR2 is YFSETQ in the germline V gene. DNA for the CDR3: TGCGCCAGCAGCCCCCACAGCGGGGGGGCCGAATCGAATACGCAGTATTTT. Residues: CASSPHSGGAESNTQYF.

V and J are TRBV7-9 and TRBJ2-7; maybe TRBD1 (5 bases). Deletions cut 8 bases from V and 2 bases from J, with 13 bases between. The CDR3 has 13 residues. The V gene's germline CDR1 is SEHNR and CDR2 FQNEAQ (reference sequence). The CDR3 DNA is TGTGCCAGCGAAGGAAAGGGGACCTACGAGCAGTACTTC. It codes for CASEGKGTYEQYF.

This clonotype was recorded a few times. This chain uses TRBV7-9 with TRBJ2-3, with 7 bases that match TRBD2. J gave up 7 bases and V 7 bases, and 11 bases lay outside the gene matches. This CDR3 comprises 14 residues. Germline V gene lookup returns CDR1 SEHNR and CDR2 FQNEAQ (reference sequence). The CDR3 reads CASIVPREPYTQYF. CDR3 nucleotides: TGTGCCAGCATCGTACCGCGGGAGCCATATACGCAGTATTTT.

This clonotype has at least ten counts. The germline gene is not matched at one end of the junction; a read error may be the cause. This chain uses TRBV7-9 with TRBJ2-3; D gene ambiguous. The CDR3 runs 13 residues. From germline, CDR1 is SEHNR and CDR2 FQNEAQ (reference sequence). The CDR3: CASSLGTTDTQYF. The CDR3 DNA reads as TGTGCCAGCAGTTTAGGAACCACAGATACGCAGTATTTT.

This sequence joins TRBV2 and TRBJ2-3; 16 nucleotides match TRBD2. Trimming at V came to 9 bases and at J to 4 bases, leaving 7 bases not matched to a gene. Per the germline V gene, CDR1 is SNHLY and CDR2 is FYNNEI. The CDR3 extends over 16 amino acids. The CDR3 region is CASLRGTSGRADTQYF. The CDR3 coding sequence is TGTGCCAGTCTCCGAGGGACTAGCGGGAGGGCAGATACGCAGTATTTT.

The chain links TRBV30 to TRBJ2-1, with D hard to call. The CDR3 sequence is 11 residues long. Trimming removed 0 bases at V and 14 bases at J, with 11 bases between. From germline, CDR1 is GTSNPN and CDR2 SVGIG (reference sequence). CDR3 sequence reads: CAWSVKTWEFF. The CDR3 DNA reads TGTGCCTGGAGTGTAAAGACATGGGAGTTCTTC.

The chain uses TRBV18 and TRBJ2-1, with 12 bases that match TRBD2. V lost 6 bases to trimming and J lost 3 bases; unmatched junction nucleotides: 12. The CDR3 consists of 18 residues. CDR1 is KGHSH, CDR2 LQKENI, per germline. CDR3 sequence reads: CASSPGLAGPTLYNEQFF. The CDR3 DNA reads as TGTGCCAGCTCGCCCGGACTAGCGGGACCGACACTCTACAATGAGCAGTTCTTC.

J is TRBJ2-2 and V is TRBV4-1; TRBD2 agrees at 11 bases. The germline gives CDR1 MGHRA, CDR2 YSYEKL. V was clipped by 6 bases and J by 6 bases; unmatched bases: 3. This CDR3 contains 14 residues. CDR3 in DNA: TGCGCCAGCAGTAGCGGGAGGGCACCCGGGGAGCTGTTTTTT. Translated, it gives CASSSGRAPGELFF.

The V gene is TRBV20-1, the J gene TRBJ2-3; 8 nucleotides align to TRBD2. Germline loops: CDR1 DFQATT, CDR2 SNEGSKA (reference sequence). J gave up 4 bases and V 0 bases, and 15 bases lay outside the gene matches. CDR3 length equals 18 residues. CDR3 sequence reads: CSARDRLVEREWSDTQYF. The CDR3 coding sequence is TGCAGTGCTAGAGATCGGCTAGTGGAGCGGGAGTGGTCAGATACGCAGTATTTT.

This clonotype was found a few times. This sequence joins TRBV5-1 and TRBJ1-1; D is unclear. The V end was cut by 2 bases, the J end by 4 bases, with 9 bases between. The CDR3 is 13 residues long. Germline V gene sequence: CDR1 SGHRS, CDR2 YFSETQ. The CDR3 loop reads CASSFEPATEAFF. The DNA for the CDR3 is TGCGCCAGCAGCTTTGAGCCAGCCACTGAAGCTTTCTTT.

This clonotype was observed at least ten times. The rearrangement uses TRBV24-1 and TRBJ1-6; D ambiguous. V dropped 5 bases and J dropped 8 bases, with 9 bases sitting between them. Germline V gene data show CDR1 as KGHDR and CDR2 as SFDVKD. This CDR3 spans 13 amino acids. The CDR3 DNA follows: TGTGCCACCAGTGTTACAGCGGATTCACCCCTCCACTTT. Its protein is CATSVTADSPLHF.

The CDR3 region is CASRPSGGQETQYF. The DNA of the CDR3 is TGTGCCAGCAGACCTTCAGGGGGCCAAGAGACCCAGTACTTC. The chain combines TRBV12-3 or TRBV12-4 with TRBJ2-5; 7 bases align to TRBD1. The V and J ends lost 6 bases and 1 base, in that order; junction bases with no gene match: 5. The CDR3 length is 14 residues.

This clonotype occurred many times. The rearrangement uses TRBV10-3 and TRBJ2-1; 7 nucleotides align to TRBD1. The CDR3 covers 14 residues. Germline-derived CDR1 and CDR2 are ENHRY and SYGVKD. V lost 5 bases, J lost 5 bases, and 6 bases stayed unmatched. The CDR3 nucleotides read TGTGCCATCAGTAGCCGGGACAGTCACAATGAGCAGTTCTTC. This codes for CAISSRDSHNEQFF.

V usage is TRBV5-1 and J usage is TRBJ1-2; the D gene is possibly TRBD1 (5 bases). The CDR3 contains 15 residues. The germline CDR1 and CDR2 sequences are SGHRS and YFSETQ. V was shortened by 4 bases and J by 2 bases, with 15 bases between the two germline ends. CDR3 amino acids: CASSPRGTENYGYTF. In DNA, the CDR3 is TGCGCCAGCAGCCCTCGTGGGACGGAAAACTATGGCTACACCTTC. Looking up the rest from reference TRBV5-1 and TRBJ1-2 gives the full variable domain: KAGVTQTPRYLIKTRGQQVTLSCSPISGHRSVSWYQQTPGQGLQFLFEYFSETQRNKGNFPGRFSGRQFSNSRSEMNVSTLELGDSALYLCASSPRGTENYGYTFGSGTRLTVV.

The chain recombines TRBV9 with TRBJ1-6; 11 bases fit TRBD1. This CDR3 has 15 residues. Looked up from germline, CDR1 is SGDLS and CDR2 is YYNGEE. The V gene end was trimmed by 4 bases and the J gene end by 8 bases; junction bases not matched to a gene: 5. The CDR3: CASSPPGQGDSPLHF. The CDR3 bases are TGTGCCAGCAGCCCACCGGGACAGGGGGATTCACCCCTCCACTTT.

The rearrangement uses TRBV5-1 and TRBJ2-1; 10 bases agree with TRBD2. CDR3 length equals 15 residues. Germline loops: CDR1 SGHRS, CDR2 YFSETQ. With V trimmed by 4 bases and J by 6 bases, 7 bases remained unmatched. CDR3 in amino acids: CASSPPGLAINEQFF. The CDR3 nucleotides read TGCGCCAGCAGCCCACCGGGACTAGCGATCAATGAGCAGTTCTTC. Together with reference TRBV5-1 and TRBJ2-1, the CDR3 gives the full variable domain: KAGVTQTPRYLIKTRGQQVTLSCSPISGHRSVSWYQQTPGQGLQFLFEYFSETQRNKGNFPGRFSGRQFSNSRSEMNVSTLELGDSALYLCASSPPGLAINEQFFGPGTRLTVL.

V usage is TRBV14 and J usage is TRBJ2-7, with D perhaps matching TRBD1 (5 bases). The V gene's germline CDR1 is SGHDN and CDR2 FVKESK. The V and J ends lost 3 bases and 7 bases respectively, with 19 bases between them. This CDR3 is built from 15 residues. CDR3 bases: TGTGCCAGCAGCCACGTCGACAGCTCAATGGGGGAGCAGTACTTC. It encodes CASSHVDSSMGEQYF.